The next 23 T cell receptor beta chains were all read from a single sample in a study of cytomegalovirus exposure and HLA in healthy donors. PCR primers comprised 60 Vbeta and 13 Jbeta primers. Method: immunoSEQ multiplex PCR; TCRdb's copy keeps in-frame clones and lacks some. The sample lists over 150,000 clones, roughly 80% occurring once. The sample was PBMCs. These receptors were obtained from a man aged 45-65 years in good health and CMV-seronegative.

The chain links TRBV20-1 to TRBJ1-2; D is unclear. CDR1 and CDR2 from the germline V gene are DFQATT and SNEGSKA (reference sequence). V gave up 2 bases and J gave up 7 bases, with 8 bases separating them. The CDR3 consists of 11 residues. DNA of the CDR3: TGCAGTGCTAGACTAAGTCCTGGCTACACCTTC. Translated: CSARLSPGYTF.

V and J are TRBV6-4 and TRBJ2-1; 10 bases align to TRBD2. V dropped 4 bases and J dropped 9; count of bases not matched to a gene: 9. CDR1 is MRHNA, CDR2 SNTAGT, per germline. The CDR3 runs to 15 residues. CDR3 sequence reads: CASSGVAGGPGEQFF. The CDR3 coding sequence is TGTGCCAGCAGTGGGGTAGCGGGGGGCCCGGGTGAGCAGTTCTTC.

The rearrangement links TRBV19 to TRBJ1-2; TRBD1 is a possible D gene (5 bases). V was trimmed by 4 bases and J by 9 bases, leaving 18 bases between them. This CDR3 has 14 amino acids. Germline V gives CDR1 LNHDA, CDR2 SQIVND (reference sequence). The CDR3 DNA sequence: TGTGCCAGTAGTACTCAGGACAACGCCCGTAGCTACACCTTC. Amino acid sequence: CASSTQDNARSYTF.

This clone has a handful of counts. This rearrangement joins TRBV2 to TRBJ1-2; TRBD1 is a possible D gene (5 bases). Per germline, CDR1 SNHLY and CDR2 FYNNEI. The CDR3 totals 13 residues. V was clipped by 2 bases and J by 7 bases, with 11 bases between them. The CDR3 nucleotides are TGTGCCAGCAGTGAAAGGGGCGTCGGTGGCTACACCTTC. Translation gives CASSERGVGGYTF.

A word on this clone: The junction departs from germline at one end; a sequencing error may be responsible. Here the CDR3 DNA reads TGTGCCAGCAGCCAGGGACACGGGGTCTATGGCTACGCCTTC. This translates into CASSQGHGVYGYAF. This rearrangement joins TRBV4-2 to TRBJ1-2, with TRBD1 as a possible D gene (6 bases). The CDR3 length is 14 residues. Germline CDR1 is LGHNA and CDR2 is YNFKEQ.

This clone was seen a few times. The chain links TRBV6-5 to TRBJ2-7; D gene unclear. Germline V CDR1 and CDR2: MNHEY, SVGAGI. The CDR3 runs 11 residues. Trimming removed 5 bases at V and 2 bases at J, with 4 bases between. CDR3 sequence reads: CASSDTYEQYF. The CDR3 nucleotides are TGTGCCAGCAGTGACACCTACGAGCAGTACTTC.

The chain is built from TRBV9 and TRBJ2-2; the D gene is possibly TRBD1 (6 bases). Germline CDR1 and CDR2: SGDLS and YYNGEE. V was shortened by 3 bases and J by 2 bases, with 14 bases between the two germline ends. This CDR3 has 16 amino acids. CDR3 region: CASSETTGPNTGELFF. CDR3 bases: TGTGCCAGCAGCGAAACTACAGGGCCTAACACCGGGGAGCTGTTTTTT.

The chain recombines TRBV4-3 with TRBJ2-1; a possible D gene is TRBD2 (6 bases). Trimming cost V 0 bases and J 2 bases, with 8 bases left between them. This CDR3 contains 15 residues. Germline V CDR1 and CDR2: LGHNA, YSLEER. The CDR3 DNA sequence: TGCGCCAGCAGCCAAGACGGGGGAACCTACAATGAGCAGTTCTTC. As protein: CASSQDGGTYNEQFF.

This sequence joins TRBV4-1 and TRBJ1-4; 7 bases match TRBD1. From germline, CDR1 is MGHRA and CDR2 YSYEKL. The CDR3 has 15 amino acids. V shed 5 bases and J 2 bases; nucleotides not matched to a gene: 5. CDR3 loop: CASSYRDSTNEKLFF. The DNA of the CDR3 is TGCGCCAGCAGCTATCGGGACAGTACTAATGAAAAACTGTTTTTT.

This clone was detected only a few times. DNA of the CDR3: TGTGCCAGCAGTGAAGGGGCACGAGCCAAAAACATTCAGTACTTC. This gives the protein CASSEGARAKNIQYF. V gene TRBV6-1 combines with J gene TRBJ2-4, with D uncertain. This CDR3 is 15 amino acids long. Germline V gives CDR1 MNHNS, CDR2 SASEGT. Trimming left V 1 base short and J 0 bases short, with 7 bases between.

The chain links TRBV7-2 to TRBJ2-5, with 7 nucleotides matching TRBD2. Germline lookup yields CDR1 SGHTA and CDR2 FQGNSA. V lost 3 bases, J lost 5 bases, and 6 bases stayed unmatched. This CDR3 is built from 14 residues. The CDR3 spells CASSFGLESETQYF. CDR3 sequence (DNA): TGTGCCAGCAGCTTTGGACTAGAGTCGGAGACCCAGTACTTC.

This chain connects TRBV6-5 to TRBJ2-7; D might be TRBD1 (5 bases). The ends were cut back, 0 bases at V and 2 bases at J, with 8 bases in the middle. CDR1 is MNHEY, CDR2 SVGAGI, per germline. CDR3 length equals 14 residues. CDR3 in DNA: TGTGCCAGCAGTTACTCCAGGACAACCTACGAGCAGTACTTC. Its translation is CASSYSRTTYEQYF.

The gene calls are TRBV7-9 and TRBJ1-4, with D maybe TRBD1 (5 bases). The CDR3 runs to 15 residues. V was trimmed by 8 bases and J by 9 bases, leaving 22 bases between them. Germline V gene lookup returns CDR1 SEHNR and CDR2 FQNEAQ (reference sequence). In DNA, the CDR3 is TGTGCCAGCGGGGCACATTCAAGGGGCTCGAAAAAACTGTTTTTT. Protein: CASGAHSRGSKKLFF.

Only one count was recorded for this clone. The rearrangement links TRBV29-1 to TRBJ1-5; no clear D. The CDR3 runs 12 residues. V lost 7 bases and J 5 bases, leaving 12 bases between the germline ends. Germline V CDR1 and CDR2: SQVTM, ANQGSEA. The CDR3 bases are TGCAGCGCAGCAACAGTGGATCAGCCCCAGCATTTT. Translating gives CSAATVDQPQHF.

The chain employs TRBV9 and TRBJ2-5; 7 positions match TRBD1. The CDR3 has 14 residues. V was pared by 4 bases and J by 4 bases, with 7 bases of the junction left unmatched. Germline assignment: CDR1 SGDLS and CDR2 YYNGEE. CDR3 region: CASSTMTGLETQYF. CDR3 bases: TGTGCCAGCAGCACCATGACAGGGCTAGAGACCCAGTACTTC. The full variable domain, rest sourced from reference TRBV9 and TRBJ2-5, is DSGVTQTPKHLITATGQRVTLRCSPRSGDLSVYWYQQSLDQGLQFLIQYYNGEERAKGNILERFSAQQFPDLHSELNLSSLELGDSALYFCASSTMTGLETQYFGPGTRLLVL.

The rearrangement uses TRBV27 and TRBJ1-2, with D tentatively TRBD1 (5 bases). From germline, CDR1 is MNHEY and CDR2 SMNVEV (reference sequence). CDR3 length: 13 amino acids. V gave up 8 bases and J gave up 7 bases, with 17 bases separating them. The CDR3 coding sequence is TGTGCCAGCCATACAACAGGCGGCGGTGGCTACACCTTC. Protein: CASHTTGGGGYTF.

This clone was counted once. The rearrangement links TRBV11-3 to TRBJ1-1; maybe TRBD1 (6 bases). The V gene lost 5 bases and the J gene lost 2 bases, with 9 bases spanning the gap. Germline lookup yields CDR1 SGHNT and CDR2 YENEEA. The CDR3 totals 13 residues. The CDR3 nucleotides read TGTGCCAGCAGCCCGGGACAAAACACTGAAGCTTTCTTT. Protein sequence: CASSPGQNTEAFF.

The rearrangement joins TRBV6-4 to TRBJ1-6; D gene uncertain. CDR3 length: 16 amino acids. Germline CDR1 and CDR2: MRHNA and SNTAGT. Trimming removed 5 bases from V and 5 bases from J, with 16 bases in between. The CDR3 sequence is CASSRGPIRDNSPLHF. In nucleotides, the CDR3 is TGTGCCAGCAGTCGGGGTCCAATAAGAGATAATTCACCCCTCCACTTT.

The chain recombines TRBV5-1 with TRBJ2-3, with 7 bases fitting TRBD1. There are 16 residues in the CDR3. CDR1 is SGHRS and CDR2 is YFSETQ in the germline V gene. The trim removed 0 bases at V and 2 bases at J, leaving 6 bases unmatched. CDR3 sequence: CASSLGLRGNTDTQYF. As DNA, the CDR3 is TGCGCCAGCAGCTTGGGCCTCAGGGGGAACACAGATACGCAGTATTTT.

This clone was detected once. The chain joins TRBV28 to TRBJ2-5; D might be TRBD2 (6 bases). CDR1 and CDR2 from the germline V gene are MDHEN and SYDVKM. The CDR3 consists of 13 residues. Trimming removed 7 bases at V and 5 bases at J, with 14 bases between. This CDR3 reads CASTIGGRETQYF. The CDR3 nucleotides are TGTGCCAGCACCATCGGGGGAAGGGAGACCCAGTACTTC. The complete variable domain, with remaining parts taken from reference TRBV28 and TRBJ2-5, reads DVKVTQSSRYLVKRTGEKVFLECVQDMDHENMFWYRQDPGLGLRLIYFSYDVKMKEKGDIPEGYSVSREKKERFSLILESASTNQTSMYLCASTIGGRETQYFGPGTRLLVL.

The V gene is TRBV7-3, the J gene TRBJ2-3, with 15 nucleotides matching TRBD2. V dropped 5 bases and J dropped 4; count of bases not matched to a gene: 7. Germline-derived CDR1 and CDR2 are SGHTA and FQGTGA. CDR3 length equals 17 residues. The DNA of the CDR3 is TGTGCCAGCAGCCCCGGGACTAGCGGGGGGAAGTCAGATACGCAGTATTTT. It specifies CASSPGTSGGKSDTQYF.

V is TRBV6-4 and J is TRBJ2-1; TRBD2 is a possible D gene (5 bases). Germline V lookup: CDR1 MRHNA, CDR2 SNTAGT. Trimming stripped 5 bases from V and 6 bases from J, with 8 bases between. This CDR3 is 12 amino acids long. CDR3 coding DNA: TGTGCCAGCAGTCTAGAGGGCAATGAGCAGTTCTTC. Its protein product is CASSLEGNEQFF.

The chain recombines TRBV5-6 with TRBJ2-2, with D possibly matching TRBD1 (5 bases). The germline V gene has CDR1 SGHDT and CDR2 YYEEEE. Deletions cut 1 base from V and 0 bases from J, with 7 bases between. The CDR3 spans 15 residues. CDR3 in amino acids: CASSLQGANTGELFF. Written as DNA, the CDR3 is TGTGCCAGCAGCTTGCAGGGTGCGAACACCGGGGAGCTGTTTTTT.